These T cell receptor beta chains were read from a single sample in a study of regulatory T cells in long-lasting Graves disease. From the multiplex PCR reads, TCRdb called clonotypes with MiXCR, one entry per CDR3 protein. The repertoire holds 350,000 to 450,000 distinct CDR3 sequences, with approximately 25% as singletons. Sequenced here: peripheral blood mononuclear cells (PBMCs), sampled when the disease was refractory, from a patient treated with antithyroid drugs. Receptors were obtained from a woman aged 40 to 55 with Graves disease. CDR3s include the opening cysteine and the closing phenylalanine or tryptophan. D genes are given only for firm matches. The listing skips clone size in some rows; elsewhere it reads once, few, many or a size class.

>TRBJ2-5|TRBV3-1|-|TRBD1
CASSQGSTGGEGQETQYF
TGTGCCAGCAGCCAAGGGTCGACAGGGGGCGAGGGGCAAGAGACCCAGTACTTC
>TRBJ2-5|TRBV2|few|TRBD1
CASSEYDRASQETQYF
TGTGCCAGCAGTGAATACGACAGGGCAAGTCAAGAGACCCAGTACTTC
>TRBJ2-5|TRBV2|-|TRBD1
CASSQGQGAIQETQYF
TGTGCCAGCAGCCAAGGACAGGGGGCTATCCAAGAGACCCAGTACTTC
>TRBJ1-4|TRBV7-9|once|-
CASSSPRGKGQKGTNEKLFF
TGTGCCAGCAGCTCCCCAAGAGGGAAAGGACAAAAAGGAACTAATGAAAAACTGTTTTTT
>TRBJ2-7|TRBV7-9|few|-
CASSGMVYEQYF
TGTGCCAGCTCAGGTATGGTGTACGAGCAGTACTTC
>TRBJ1-5|TRBV6-1|-|-
CASSDRISQPQHF
TGTGCCAGCAGTGACAGGATTAGTCAGCCCCAGCATTTT
>TRBJ2-3|TRBV7-9|-|TRBD2
CASSRDRTSGSTDTQYF
TGTGCCAGCAGCCGCGATAGGACTAGCGGAAGCACAGATACGCAGTATTTT
>TRBJ2-5|TRBV19|-|-
CASSKDGGETQYF
TGTGCCAGTAGTAAGGACGGCGGGGAGACCCAGTACTTC
>TRBJ2-5|TRBV6-1|many|-
CASSARTETQYF
TGTGCCAGCAGTGCCAGGACAGAGACCCAGTACTTC
>TRBJ1-1|TRBV5-4|few|TRBD1
CASSLRTGYTEAFF
TGTGCCAGCAGCCTAAGGACAGGCTACACTGAAGCTTTCTTT
>TRBJ2-4|TRBV5-1|-|TRBD2
CASSAREEGRWSKNIQYF
TGCGCCAGCAGCGCCCGGGAGGAAGGGCGATGGAGCAAAAACATTCAGTACTTC
>TRBJ1-3|TRBV5-1|-|-
CASSLVGDTIYF
TGCGCCAGCAGCTTGGTCGGGGACACCATATATTTT
>TRBJ2-7|TRBV2|many|-
CASSGVTESSYEQYF
TGTGCCAGCAGTGGTGTGACGGAGAGTTCCTACGAGCAGTACTTC
>TRBJ1-2|TRBV6-1|many|-
CASTEQGPPYGYTF
TGTGCCAGCACCGAACAGGGACCCCCCTATGGCTACACCTTC
>TRBJ2-5|TRBV29-1|many|-
CSVGTPSLQETQYF
TGCAGCGTTGGTACCCCCAGTCTTCAAGAGACCCAGTACTTC
>TRBJ1-1|TRBV19|-|-
CASSIIGASGTEAFF
TGTGCCAGTAGTATAATAGGGGCCTCGGGCACTGAAGCTTTCTTT
>TRBJ1-3|TRBV10-3|many|-
CAISEDLGNTIYF
TGTGCCATCAGTGAGGACCTTGGAAACACCATATATTTT
>TRBJ2-7|TRBV9|few|TRBD2
CASSTGTSAYEQYF
TGTGCCAGCAGCACCGGGACTAGCGCCTACGAGCAGTACTTC
>TRBJ2-1|TRBV7-2|-|TRBD2
CASSISGGGLTRQFF
TGTGCCAGCAGCATTAGCGGGGGCGGACTAACTCGCCAGTTCTTC
>TRBJ2-7|TRBV3-1|once|-
CASSQQSHGDEQYF
TGTGCCAGCAGCCAGCAGAGTCATGGGGACGAGCAGTACTTC
>TRBJ2-2|TRBV28|many|-
CASSMAVVIGELFF
TGTGCCAGCAGTATGGCCGTAGTTATCGGGGAGCTGTTTTTT
>TRBJ2-5|TRBV5-1|-|-
CASSAGDQETQYF
TGCGCCAGCAGCGCAGGGGACCAAGAGACCCAGTACTTC
>TRBJ2-5|TRBV7-9|-|TRBD2
CASSQRSGREVETQYF
TGTGCCAGCAGCCAGAGGAGCGGGAGGGAAGTCGAGACCCAGTACTTC
>TRBJ2-2|TRBV5-1|few|TRBD1
CASSTYRGLKNTGELFF
TGCGCCAGCAGCACGTACAGGGGATTGAAGAACACCGGGGAGCTGTTTTTT
>TRBJ1-1|TRBV6-2/TRBV6-3|many|TRBD1
CASIGTANTEAFF
TGTGCCAGCATCGGGACAGCGAACACTGAAGCTTTCTTT
>TRBJ2-2|TRBV15|-|-
CATSRDGSRVHTGELFF
TGTGCCACCAGCAGAGATGGCTCACGGGTGCACACCGGGGAGCTGTTTTTT
>TRBJ2-7|TRBV19|few|-
CASSSREKQYF
TGTGCCAGTAGTTCCAGGGAGAAGCAGTACTTC
>TRBJ2-2|TRBV19|-|TRBD2
CASSIAFGGANTGELFF
TGTGCCAGTAGTATAGCTTTCGGGGGGGCGAACACCGGGGAGCTGTTTTTT
>TRBJ2-7|TRBV27|many|-
CASSHQGKFYEQYF
TGTGCCAGCAGTCATCAGGGGAAATTCTACGAGCAGTACTTC
>TRBJ2-5|TRBV20-1|few|TRBD1
CSASTSGTGVPETQYF
TGCAGTGCTAGTACCTCCGGGACAGGGGTCCCAGAGACCCAGTACTTC
>TRBJ2-5|TRBV6-1|many|-
CAIGEREETQYF
TGTGCCATCGGGGAAAGGGAAGAGACCCAGTACTTC
>TRBJ2-7|TRBV29-1|-|TRBD2
CSVEDREGYEQYF
TGCAGCGTTGAAGATCGGGAGGGATACGAGCAGTACTTC
>TRBJ2-7|TRBV9|many|-
CASSVGGLAEQYF
TGTGCCAGCAGCGTAGGAGGTTTAGCGGAGCAGTACTTC
>TRBJ2-6|TRBV2|many|-
CATARDGALRANVLTF
TGTGCCACCGCCCGGGACGGCGCTTTACGGGCCAACGTCCTGACTTTC
>TRBJ1-2|TRBV11-2|many|-
CASSFLKGYPNYGYTF
TGTGCCAGCAGCTTTCTGAAGGGGTATCCTAACTATGGCTACACCTTC
>TRBJ1-2|TRBV28|few|-
CASSLALNYGYTF
TGTGCCAGCAGTTTAGCGCTAAACTATGGCTACACCTTC
>TRBJ1-1|TRBV10-3|few|-
CAISECGGNTEAFF
TGTGCCATCAGTGAATGCGGTGGGAACACTGAAGCTTTCTTT
>TRBJ2-7|TRBV12-3/TRBV12-4|many|TRBD2
CASSLPPGGYEQYF
TGTGCCAGCAGTTTACCCCCGGGGGGCTACGAGCAGTACTTC
>TRBJ1-5|TRBV5-8|few|-
CASSGRQWSNQPQHF
TGTGCCAGCAGCGGACGACAATGGAGCAATCAGCCCCAGCATTTT
>TRBJ2-7|TRBV5-1|few|-
CASSLDTETYEQYF
TGCGCCAGCAGCTTGGACACAGAGACCTACGAGCAGTACTTC
>TRBJ1-3|TRBV7-2|few|TRBD1
CASSLGQGLTGNTIYF
TGTGCCAGCAGCTTGGGACAGGGGCTAACTGGAAACACCATATATTTT
>TRBJ2-5|TRBV3-1|few|TRBD2
CASSHRGDQETQYF
TGTGCCAGCAGCCATCGGGGGGATCAAGAGACCCAGTACTTC
>TRBJ1-2|TRBV20-1|-|-
CSALGGYTF
TGCAGTGCTCTTGGTGGCTACACCTTC
>TRBJ2-7|TRBV15|many|-
CATSLGTYEQYF
TGTGCCACCAGCTTGGGGACCTACGAGCAGTACTTC
>TRBJ2-7|TRBV25-1|many|-
CASRHGSSLSYEQYF
TGTGCCAGCAGACACGGATCCAGCCTCTCCTACGAGCAGTACTTC